This T cell receptor (beta chain) is from a study of B cell selection in AIRE deficiency. Germline V gene data show CDR1 as SGHDT and CDR2 as YYEEEE. The V gene lost 0 bases and the J gene lost 0 bases, with 13 bases spanning the gap. The CDR3 consists of 16 residues. Produced via immunoSEQ multiplex PCR; TCRdb's table is partial and in-frame only. There are roughly 22,000 clones in the sample; 94% occur only once, and around 2% lies in the top ten. Regulatory T cells were sorted as CD4+CD25hiCD127low/negative cells. The chain has TRBV5-6 and TRBJ2-7; D gene uncertain. Sequenced: Tregs sorted from PBMCs. The TCR comes from a human donor with AIRE deficiency. This CDR3 reads CASSLAYRATSYEQYF. The CDR3, as DNA: TGTGCCAGCAGCTTGGCATACAGAGCCACCTCCTACGAGCAGTACTTC. The full variable domain, in which reference TRBV5-6 and TRBJ2-7 provide the parts outside the CDR3, is DAGVTQSPTHLIKTRGQQVTLRCSPKSGHDTVSWYQQALGQGPQFIFQYYEEEERQRGNFPDRFSGHQFPNYSSELNVNALLLGDSALYLCASSLAYRATSYEQYFGPGTRLTVT.